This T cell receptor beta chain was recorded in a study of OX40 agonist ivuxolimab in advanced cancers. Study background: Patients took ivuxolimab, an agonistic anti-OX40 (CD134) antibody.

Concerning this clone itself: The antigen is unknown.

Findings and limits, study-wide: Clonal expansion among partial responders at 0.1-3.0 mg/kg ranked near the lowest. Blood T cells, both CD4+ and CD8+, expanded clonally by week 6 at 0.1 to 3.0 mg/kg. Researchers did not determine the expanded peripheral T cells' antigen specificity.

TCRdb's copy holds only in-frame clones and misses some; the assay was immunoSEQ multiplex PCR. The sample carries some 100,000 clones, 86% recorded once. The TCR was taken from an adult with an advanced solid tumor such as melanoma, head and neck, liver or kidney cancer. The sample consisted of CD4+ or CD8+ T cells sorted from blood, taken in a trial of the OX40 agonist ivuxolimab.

CDR3 nucleotides: TGCGCCAGCAGCTTGGCCGGGGGCATCTCCTACGAGCAGTACTTC. Its protein is CASSLAGGISYEQYF. The chain joins TRBV5-1 to TRBJ2-7; D possibly matches TRBD1 or TRBD2 (6 bases each). The germline CDR1 and CDR2 sequences are SGHRS and YFSETQ. The V end lost 0 bases, the J end lost 0 bases, and 10 bases lay between the germline ends. This CDR3 comprises 15 residues.